The next 29 T cell receptor beta chains were all read from a single sample in a study of blood T cell repertoires in COVID-19 (dated by TCRdb to 2020 to 2022). Receptor libraries were prepared by the immunoSEQ multiplex PCR assay. Entries here come from immuneACCESS through TCRdb and include only in-frame sequences with V and J called. Some clones fail to appear in such tables; in the studies checked, an unresolved V gene covers under half of the shortfall, and the cause of the remainder is unknown. In this sample the table shows 240,000 or so clones, approximately 83% of which occur a single time. The ten largest clones take up approximately 3% of the sample. Sequences were obtained from peripheral blood. The receptor set was obtained from a woman in her twenties or thirties who had recovered from COVID-19.

This sequence joins TRBV7-3 and TRBJ2-1, with 8 bases fitting TRBD2. From germline, CDR1 is SGHTA and CDR2 FQGTGA. CDR3 length: 15 amino acids. The V gene end was trimmed by 2 bases and the J gene end by 5 bases; junction bases not matched to a gene: 5. CDR3 amino acids: CASSLGGLVDNEQFF. The CDR3 region has the DNA TGTGCCAGCAGCTTAGGGGGACTAGTAGACAATGAGCAGTTCTTC.

CDR3 region: CASSLVEGARLHGNEQFF. The DNA of the CDR3 is TGTGCCAGCAGCTTGGTTGAGGGGGCGCGGCTACACGGGAATGAGCAGTTCTTC. This chain joins TRBV5-4 and TRBJ2-1, with 7 bases fitting TRBD1. CDR3 length: 18 amino acids. Per germline, CDR1 SGHNT and CDR2 YYREEE (reference sequence). V lost 0 bases to trimming and J lost 7 bases; unmatched junction nucleotides: 16. Supplemented by reference TRBV5-4 and TRBJ2-1, the full variable domain reads ETGVTQSPTHLIKTRGQQVTLRCSSQSGHNTVSWYQQALGQGPQFIFQYYREEENGRGNFPPRFSGLQFPNYSSELNVNALELDDSALYLCASSLVEGARLHGNEQFFGPGTRLTVL.

This clone has a single count. CDR3 sequence: CASSTRGGIYGYTF. CDR3 in DNA: TGTGCCAGCAGTACCCGGGGGGGGATCTATGGCTACACCTTC. The chain recombines TRBV25-1 with TRBJ1-2; D perhaps matches TRBD1 (5 bases). The CDR3 totals 14 residues. Deletions cut 5 bases from V and 4 bases from J, with 14 bases between. CDR1 is MGHDK and CDR2 is SYGVNS in the germline V gene.

The chain is built from TRBV6-2 or TRBV6-3 and TRBJ1-1, with no clear D. The germline V gene encodes CDR1 MNHEY and CDR2 SVGEGT. Trimming took off 1 base at V and 0 bases at J, with 6 bases between the two ends. This CDR3 is 14 amino acids long. This CDR3 reads CASSYFGMNTEAFF. The CDR3 region has the DNA TGTGCCAGCAGTTACTTCGGGATGAACACTGAAGCTTTCTTT.

This chain's CDR3 is CASSYGGTGNTIYF. Here the CDR3 DNA reads TGTGCCAGCAGTTACGGGGGGACTGGAAACACCATATATTTT. The rearrangement joins TRBV6-5 to TRBJ1-3, with D possibly being TRBD1 (5 bases). With 2 bases removed from V and 2 bases from J, the gap between germline ends came to 7 bases. The CDR3 sequence is 14 residues long. Germline assignment: CDR1 MNHEY and CDR2 SVGAGI.

V gene TRBV14 combines with J gene TRBJ1-2, with TRBD1 matching 9 bases. CDR3 length: 18 amino acids. The junction had 20 bases not matched to a gene; V was cut back by 5 bases and J by 7 bases. Germline CDR1 reads SGHDN; CDR2 reads FVKESK. The CDR3 DNA is TGTGCCAGCAGCATTAACCGGGACAGGGTTTATTCTATATGTGGCTACACCTTC. Translation gives CASSINRDRVYSICGYTF. The full variable domain, completed using reference TRBV14 and TRBJ1-2, is EAGVTQFPSHSVIEKGQTVTLRCDPISGHDNLYWYRRVMGKEIKFLLHFVKESKQDESGMPNNRFLAERTGGTYSTLKVQPAELEDSGVYFCASSINRDRVYSICGYTFGSGTRLTVV.

The chain has TRBV6-5 and TRBJ2-1, with a tentative D call TRBD2 (5 bases). The CDR3 has 13 residues. Germline V gene data show CDR1 as MNHEY and CDR2 as SVGAGI. Trimming pared 2 bases from V and 8 bases from J, leaving 10 bases between. CDR3 nucleotide sequence: TGTGCCAGCAGTTACCTCCTGCGGGATGAGCAGTTCTTC. Encoded protein: CASSYLLRDEQFF.

V usage is TRBV9 and J usage is TRBJ2-3; 8 nucleotides align to TRBD2. This CDR3 has 15 residues. Germline V lookup: CDR1 SGDLS, CDR2 YYNGEE. Losses at the gene ends were 3 bases for V and 5 bases for J; bases not matched to a gene: 8. CDR3 sequence reads: CASSGGSGVGDTQYF. The CDR3 coding sequence is TGTGCCAGCAGCGGGGGTAGCGGGGTTGGAGATACGCAGTATTTT.

The gene calls are TRBV7-6 and TRBJ2-4, with D possibly TRBD1 on 6 matching bases. The CDR3 is 16 residues long. Germline V lookup: CDR1 SGHVS, CDR2 FNYEAQ. Trimming removed 1 base from V and 5 bases from J, with 15 bases in between. This chain's CDR3 is CASSLDGAGAQNIQYF. CDR3 in DNA: TGTGCCAGCAGCTTAGACGGGGCAGGGGCCCAAAACATTCAGTACTTC.

The chain carries TRBV6-1 and TRBJ1-2; 7 bases line up with TRBD1. Germline CDR1 reads MNHNS; CDR2 reads SASEGT. Trimming at V came to 3 bases and at J to 8 bases, leaving 6 bases not matched to a gene. This CDR3 spans 13 amino acids. The CDR3 DNA follows: TGTGCCAGCAGTGATGGGGACAGAAGGGGCTACACCTTC. Protein sequence: CASSDGDRRGYTF.

The chain has TRBV11-2 and TRBJ2-5; D perhaps matches TRBD2 (6 bases). V was trimmed by 1 base and J by 5 bases, leaving 11 bases between them. This CDR3 has 14 residues. CDR1 SGHAT and CDR2 FQNNGV come from the germline V gene. CDR3 DNA: TGTGCCAGCAGCTTAGTGACAAGCGGGGAGACCCAGTACTTC. Amino acids: CASSLVTSGETQYF.

The V gene is TRBV11-2, the J gene TRBJ2-1, with a possible D match to TRBD2 (5 bases). The CDR3 runs 15 residues. The V gene's germline CDR1 is SGHAT and CDR2 FQNNGV. Trimming shortened V by 3 bases and J by 3 bases, and 12 bases separated the two germline ends. CDR3 sequence: CASSFSPDFYNEQFF. The CDR3 DNA is TGTGCCAGCAGCTTCTCCCCGGACTTCTACAATGAGCAGTTCTTC.

V and J are TRBV19 and TRBJ2-3, with TRBD2 matching over 12 bases. Germline V CDR1 and CDR2: LNHDA, SQIVND (reference sequence). V trimming: 7 bases; J trimming: 5 bases; junction bases outside the gene matches: 7. This CDR3 region has 15 residues. The CDR3 loop reads CASNTSGGREDTQYF. Written as DNA, the CDR3 is TGTGCCAGTAACACTAGCGGGGGGCGAGAAGATACGCAGTATTTT.

The chain has TRBV10-3 and TRBJ2-7; the D is unclear. V was pared by 3 bases and J by 2 bases, with 8 bases between. Germline V gene sequence: CDR1 ENHRY, CDR2 SYGVKD. This CDR3 is built from 13 residues. CDR3 in DNA: TGTGCCATCAGTGACGAGGATACCTACGAGCAGTACTTC. Encoded protein: CAISDEDTYEQYF.

The rearrangement links TRBV7-2 to TRBJ2-7; no clear D. Germline CDR1 and CDR2: SGHTA and FQGNSA. The V gene lost 5 bases and the J gene lost 3 bases, with 11 bases spanning the gap. The CDR3 runs to 13 residues. The CDR3 sequence: CASSPTYHYEQYF. In DNA, the CDR3 is TGTGCCAGCAGCCCGACTTACCACTACGAGCAGTACTTC.

V gene TRBV9 combines with J gene TRBJ1-1; D not certain. The V end was cut by 6 bases, the J end by 7 bases, with 19 bases between. Germline-derived CDR1 and CDR2 are SGDLS and YYNGEE. The CDR3 length is 14 residues. The CDR3 protein is CASTHADGRDEAFF. CDR3 DNA: TGTGCCAGCACTCACGCGGACGGGAGGGATGAAGCTTTCTTT.

V gene TRBV5-1 combines with J gene TRBJ1-1, with D possibly TRBD1 on 5 matching bases. Trimming left V 0 bases short and J 0 bases short, with 18 bases between. CDR1 and CDR2 (germline): SGHRS, YFSETQ. This CDR3 contains 18 residues. The chain's CDR3 is CASSLAPRVGRMNTEAFF. In DNA form, the CDR3 reads TGCGCCAGCAGCTTGGCCCCCAGGGTGGGCCGCATGAACACTGAAGCTTTCTTT.

This chain links TRBV6-2 or TRBV6-3 with TRBJ2-5; maybe TRBD2 (5 bases). The CDR3 contains 15 residues. Trimming stripped 2 bases from V and 3 bases from J, with 13 bases between. Germline V gives CDR1 MNHEY, CDR2 SVGEGT. The CDR3 is CASSYTSPGKETQYF. DNA of the CDR3: TGTGCCAGCAGTTACACCTCCCCGGGGAAAGAGACCCAGTACTTC.

V and J are TRBV5-6 and TRBJ1-1, with D tentatively TRBD1 (5 bases). The V gene's germline CDR1 is SGHDT and CDR2 YYEEEE. V lost 2 bases to trimming and J lost 4 bases, with 12 bases between them. This CDR3 comprises 14 residues. The CDR3 bases are TGTGCCAGCAGCTTCCAGGGATACGGCACTGAAGCTTTCTTT. This encodes CASSFQGYGTEAFF.

The J gene is TRBJ1-4, the V gene TRBV2; a weak D match, TRBD1 (6 bases). V gave up 6 bases and J gave up 5 bases, with 19 bases separating them. Germline CDR1 SNHLY, CDR2 FYNNEI. This CDR3 region has 16 residues. This CDR3 is CASSSLGRGSNEKLFF. As DNA, the CDR3 is TGTGCCAGCAGCTCACTTGGGAGGGGGTCGAATGAAAAACTGTTTTTT.

The rearrangement links TRBV29-1 to TRBJ2-1; 8 nucleotides match TRBD1. CDR3 length: 16 residues. Looked up from germline, CDR1 is SQVTM and CDR2 is ANQGSEA. The J segment lost 6 bases and the V segment lost 4 bases, leaving 14 bases of the junction unmatched. Here the CDR3 reads CSVVMSGQGARNEQFF. For the CDR3, the DNA is TGCAGCGTTGTCATGAGTGGGCAGGGGGCTCGCAATGAGCAGTTCTTC.

The chain joins TRBV7-9 to TRBJ1-1; TRBD1 matches 10 bases. J lost 4 bases, V lost 5 bases, and 10 bases had no gene match. Germline CDR1 SEHNR, CDR2 FQNEAQ (reference sequence). The CDR3 has 16 amino acids. The chain's CDR3 is CASSTVGTGEGTEAFF. Written as DNA, the CDR3 is TGTGCCAGCAGCACCGTAGGGACAGGGGAGGGCACTGAAGCTTTCTTT.

CDR3 amino acids: CASSPQAHTGELFF. The CDR3 bases are TGCGCCAGCAGCCCCCAGGCTCACACCGGGGAGCTGTTTTTT. The rearrangement links TRBV5-1 to TRBJ2-2; D is unclear. The CDR3 covers 14 residues. Trimming stripped 4 bases from V and 3 bases from J, with 10 bases between. CDR1 is SGHRS and CDR2 is YFSETQ in the germline V gene.

V is TRBV7-9 and J is TRBJ2-3; 8 bases map to TRBD2. The CDR3 consists of 15 residues. With 6 bases clipped from V and 0 bases from J, the junction kept 5 bases outside the gene matches. Germline lookup yields CDR1 SEHNR and CDR2 FQNEAQ (reference sequence). CDR3 protein: CASRQLAVSTDTQYF. CDR3 nucleotide sequence: TGTGCCAGCAGGCAACTAGCGGTTAGCACAGATACGCAGTATTTT.

The chain couples TRBV19 to TRBJ1-1; the D is unclear. CDR1 is LNHDA and CDR2 is SQIVND in the germline V gene (reference sequence). This CDR3 is built from 13 residues. V lost 6 bases, J lost 1 base, and 9 bases lay in between. CDR3 protein: CASRRQRNTEAFF. The CDR3 nucleotides are TGTGCCAGTAGAAGACAAAGGAACACTGAAGCTTTCTTT. The entire variable domain, with the rest obtained from reference TRBV19 and TRBJ1-1, is as follows: DGGITQSPKYLFRKEGQNVTLSCEQNLNHDAMYWYRQDPGQGLRLIYYSQIVNDFQKGDIAEGYSVSREKKESFPLTVTSAQKNPTAFYLCASRRQRNTEAFFGQGTRLTVV.

This chain links TRBV30 with TRBJ2-5; D perhaps matches TRBD1 (5 bases). The ends were cut back, 0 bases at V and 1 base at J, with 21 bases in the middle. Germline lookup yields CDR1 GTSNPN and CDR2 SVGIG (reference sequence). The CDR3 contains 18 residues. DNA for the CDR3: TGTGCCTGGAGTGTACGCACCCTGAACAGGTGGCTCCAAGAGACCCAGTACTTC. It is translated as CAWSVRTLNRWLQETQYF.

The gene calls are TRBV4-1 and TRBJ1-2, with D possibly TRBD1 on 6 matching bases. V dropped 6 bases and J dropped 7 bases, with 21 bases sitting between them. Germline CDR1 reads MGHRA; CDR2 reads YSYEKL. The CDR3 is made up of 15 amino acids. CDR3 nucleotide sequence: TGCGCCAGCAGAAACCCCGGGCGACAGGAAATTGGCTACACCTTC. This sequence encodes CASRNPGRQEIGYTF.

The chain carries TRBV11-2 and TRBJ2-2; D not certain. CDR1 is SGHAT, CDR2 FQNNGV, per germline. There are 15 residues in the CDR3. Trimming pared 0 bases from V and 7 bases from J, leaving 12 bases between. This CDR3 is CASSLDFASGGELFF. The CDR3 bases are TGTGCCAGCAGCTTAGACTTCGCGTCTGGCGGGGAGCTGTTTTTT.

Only a few counts were recorded for this clone. V gene TRBV6-5 combines with J gene TRBJ2-5, with TRBD1 matching 7 bases. The CDR3 is 15 amino acids. V lost 0 bases and J lost 5; bases outside the gene matches: 6. The germline gives CDR1 MNHEY, CDR2 SVGAGI. The DNA for the CDR3 is TGTGCCAGCAGTTACTCGAGACAGGGCTGGGAGACCCAGTACTTC. It is translated as CASSYSRQGWETQYF.